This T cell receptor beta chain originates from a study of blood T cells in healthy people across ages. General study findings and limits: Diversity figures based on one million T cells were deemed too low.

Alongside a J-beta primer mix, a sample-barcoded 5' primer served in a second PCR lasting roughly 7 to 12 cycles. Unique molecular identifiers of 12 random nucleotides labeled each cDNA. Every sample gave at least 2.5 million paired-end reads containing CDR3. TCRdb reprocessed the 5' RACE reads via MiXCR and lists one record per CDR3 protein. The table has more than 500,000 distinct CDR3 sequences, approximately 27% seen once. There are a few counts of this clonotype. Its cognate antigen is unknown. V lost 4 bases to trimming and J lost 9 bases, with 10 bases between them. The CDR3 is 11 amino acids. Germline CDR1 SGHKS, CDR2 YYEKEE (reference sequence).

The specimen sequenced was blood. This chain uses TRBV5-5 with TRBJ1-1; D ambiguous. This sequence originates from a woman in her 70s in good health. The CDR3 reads CASSPGRQAFF. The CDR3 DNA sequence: TGTGCCAGCAGCCCCGGCCGGCAAGCTTTCTTT.